The clone carrying this T cell receptor beta chain was detected only a few times. Its antigen remains unidentified. The sample belongs to a study of blood T cells in healthy people across ages. Overall study results and limits: Diversity of TCR beta correlated strongly with naive T cell percentage.

Alongside a J-beta primer mix, a sample-barcoded 5' primer served in a second PCR lasting about 6 to 11 cycles. In TCRdb, the 5' RACE reads were re-called with MiXCR into one record per CDR3 protein. The table has roughly 1,100,000 distinct CDR3 sequences, roughly a quarter seen once. Individuals who donated were healthy Caucasians from Russia aged 6 to 90. The V end was cut by 6 bases, the J end by 6 bases, with 14 bases between. Germline V CDR1 and CDR2: LNHDA, SQIVND (reference sequence). CDR3 length equals 14 residues. These sequences were also reported in another study, on T cells of mothers and their children. That investigation notes: Donors were a few healthy Caucasian mothers and their six children. Researchers found no T cell clones that were persistent and microchimeric.

The sample comprised blood. The TCR originated in a girl under 10 years old in good health. This chain joins TRBV19 and TRBJ2-2; perhaps TRBD1 as D (6 bases). For the CDR3, the DNA is TGTGCCAGTAGCCAGACAGGAGGACCCGGGGAGCTGTTTTTT. This gives the protein CASSQTGGPGELFF. The variable domain in full, completed from reference TRBV19 and TRBJ2-2, reads DGGITQSPKYLFRKEGQNVTLSCEQNLNHDAMYWYRQDPGQGLRLIYYSQIVNDFQKGDIAEGYSVSREKKESFPLTVTSAQKNPTAFYLCASSQTGGPGELFFGEGSRLTVL.